These T cell receptor beta chains were read from a single sample in a study of cytomegalovirus exposure and HLA in healthy donors. Method: immunoSEQ multiplex PCR; TCRdb's copy keeps in-frame clones and lacks some. The sample records about 150,000 clones, around four fifths being singletons. Sequencing was performed on PBMCs. Every receptor here comes from a woman between 45 and 65 years old in good health and CMV-seropositive. Each CDR3 is given without its conserved first and last residue.

>TRBJ1-2|TRBV25-1
ASSPAREEGYT
>TRBJ1-2|TRBV5-6
ASSPPGANYGYT
>TRBJ1-5|TRBV13
ASSLEHNQPQH
>TRBJ1-1|TRBV28
AVHLGGQEAF
>TRBJ2-1|TRBV29-1
SVVPLNNEQF
>TRBJ2-4|TRBV28
ASSLRELAKNIQY
>TRBJ1-1|TRBV29-1
SVERGQNTEAF
>TRBJ2-5|TRBV2
ASNSHGQETQY
>TRBJ1-4|TRBV6-1
ASGQPATNEKLF
>TRBJ2-1|TRBV4-1
ASSQDTRGWTYNEQF
>TRBJ1-1|TRBV12-5
ASGRDRGDEAF
>TRBJ1-1|TRBV30
AYLRQSSNTEAF
>TRBJ2-2|TRBV5-1
ASSLATSSARTGELF
>TRBJ1-1|TRBV27
ATQQGSDTEAF
>TRBJ2-7|TRBV11-3
ASSPGGASYEQY
>TRBJ1-5|TRBV2
ASSARVLPQPQH
>TRBJ1-6|TRBV7-3
ASSLAGDSPLH
>TRBJ1-1|TRBV28
ASLLFLSGQGVMNTEAF
>TRBJ2-5|TRBV4-1
ASSQGQGYRIEETQY
>TRBJ2-7|TRBV5-1
ASSPGGRNGVRREGLIYEQY
>TRBJ1-3|TRBV28
ASREGGSGNTIY
>TRBJ1-5|TRBV19
ASSDRGQGDQPQH
>TRBJ1-1|TRBV11-2
ASSLDRRDRGYRGAEAF
>TRBJ2-3|TRBV4-2
ASSQGVAGSTDTQY
>TRBJ2-1|TRBV6-5
ASSSSRKGSYNEQF
>TRBJ2-1|TRBV4-2
ASSPRISGGEQF
>TRBJ2-1|TRBV6-6
ASTPSGNEQF